This TCR beta chain was observed in a study of blood T cell repertoires in COVID-19 (dated by TCRdb to the early 2020s). Regarding the study in general: Collaborator samples came from the United States, Italy and Spain and covered acute and convalescent phases of COVID-19. The material from the prospective study consisted of cDNA or gDNA derived from T cells, B-cell-depleted T cells, or PBMCs. Subjects who had been exposed to COVID-19, were actively infected with it, or had recovered from it provided the deeply sampled blood TCRbeta repertoires that made up the dataset. The repertoires were released in a freely available public database intended as a resource for research on the immune response to SARS-CoV-2. Samples were obtained from the ongoing ImmuneRACE study (first 160 participants) and from over 1,000 subjects provided by 6 global collaborators. The sample metadata nearly always contained a de-identified subject ID, COVID-19 status, age in years and sex. HLA class I and class II types, where available, came from metadata supplied by the sample provider rather than from assay-based typing.

Concerning this clone: No antigen is known for it. No base qualities exist here, and no much larger clone lies one base off it.

The CDR3, cysteine through phenylalanine, is 14 amino acids long. Left in the record is the CDR3 DNA by itself, 42 bases read in frame from the first base. The germline V gene sets CDR1 to MDHEN and CDR2 to SYDVKM. Compared with germline, V lacks 5 bases and J lacks 4 bases; bases without a gene match: 7. What the study reported, not specific to this receptor: The amount of clinical and demographic metadata varied by source and participant and was provided uncurated.

Enrolling through a virtual design, the prospective study's participants ranged in age from roughly 18 to 90 years and lived across roughly 23 United States geographic areas. In the prospective study, cohorts were assigned on the basis of participant-reported clinical history obtained from a screening survey and a study questionnaire. Exposed participants had been in contact, within 2 weeks of entering the study, with a person who had a PCR-confirmed or clinician-diagnosed case of COVID-19. In the prospective study, whole blood, serum and a nasopharyngeal or oropharyngeal swab were collected from each participant by mobile phlebotomists. Over a roughly 2-month period, participants in the prospective study had the option of providing additional blood draws and questionnaires. Prospective study blood samples were shipped either frozen or at room temperature before DNA extraction. TCRbeta CDR3 regions were amplified from genomic DNA using the immunoSEQ Assay, a bias-controlled multiplex PCR. On the authors' methods: Nucleated cell counts per sample were estimated from amplification of reference gene primers within the assay. To quantify the absolute abundance of each unique TCRbeta CDR3 rearrangement, sequence reads were collapsed and filtered. For each sample, productive Simpson clonality was calculated by taking the square root of Simpson's diversity index across productive rearrangements. TCRdb stores this immuneACCESS table with in-frame sequences only. Part of the clones is absent; in the studies checked, under half of the shortfall reflects unresolved V genes, and no reason is known for the rest. Clonal size and the V and J genes are those of that table, whereas D and trimming came from the DNA. The sample table shows about 350,000 clones, and roughly 90% are seen once. The ten largest clones represent approximately 1% of the sample.

The chain employs TRBV28 and TRBJ2-5, and 7 junctional nucleotides match TRBD1. Sequencing was carried out using PBMCs or T cells enriched from blood (not recorded which). The receptor's source is a woman in her thirties who had been exposed to COVID-19. The encoded CDR3 is CASSLASGGETQYF. At the DNA level, the sequence is TGTGCCAGCAGTCTCGCCTCAGGGGGAGAGACCCAGTACTTC.